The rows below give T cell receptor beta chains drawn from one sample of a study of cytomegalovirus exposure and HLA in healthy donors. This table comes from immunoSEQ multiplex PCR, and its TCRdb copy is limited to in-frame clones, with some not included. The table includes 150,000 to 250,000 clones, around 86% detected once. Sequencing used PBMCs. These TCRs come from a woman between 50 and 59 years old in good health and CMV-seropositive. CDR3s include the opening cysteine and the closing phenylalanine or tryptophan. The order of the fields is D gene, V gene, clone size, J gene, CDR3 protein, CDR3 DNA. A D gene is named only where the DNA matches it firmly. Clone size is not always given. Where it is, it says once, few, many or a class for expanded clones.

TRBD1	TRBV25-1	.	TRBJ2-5	CASRPGQGAKETQYF	TGTGCCAGCAGACCGGGACAGGGGGCAAAAGAGACCCAGTACTTC
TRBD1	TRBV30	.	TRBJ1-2	CAWSADRALYGYTF	TGTGCCTGGAGTGCTGACAGGGCCCTCTATGGCTACACCTTC
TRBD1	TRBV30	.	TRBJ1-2	CAWRPTGAVNGYTF	TGTGCCTGGAGACCGACAGGGGCCGTGAATGGCTACACCTTC
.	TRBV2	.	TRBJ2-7	CASSGGVPEGEQYF	TGTGCCAGCAGTGGGGGGGTACCCGAGGGCGAGCAGTACTTC
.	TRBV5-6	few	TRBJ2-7	CASSIRSTEQYF	TGTGCCAGCAGCATCCGGTCCACCGAGCAGTACTTC
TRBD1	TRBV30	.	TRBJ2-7	CAWSTDRGQYF	TGTGCCTGGAGTACGGACAGGGGGCAGTACTTC
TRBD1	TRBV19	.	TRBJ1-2	CASTPTGEANYGYTF	TGTGCCAGTACCCCGACAGGGGAGGCTAACTATGGCTACACCTTC
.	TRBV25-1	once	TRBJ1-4	CASSEAWGATNEKLFF	TGTGCCAGCAGTGAAGCCTGGGGGGCAACTAATGAAAAACTGTTTTTT
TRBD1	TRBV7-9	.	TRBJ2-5	CASSFVRGTGETQYF	TGTGCCAGCAGCTTTGTCAGGGGGACGGGCGAGACCCAGTACTTC
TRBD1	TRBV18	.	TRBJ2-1	CASSPWQGADNEQFF	TGTGCCAGCTCACCATGGCAGGGGGCTGACAATGAGCAGTTCTTC
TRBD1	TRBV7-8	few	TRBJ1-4	CASSPQTTGDVEKLFF	TGTGCCAGCAGCCCCCAAACCACAGGGGATGTAGAAAAACTGTTTTTT
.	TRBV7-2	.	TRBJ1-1	CASSFRELVFF	TGTGCCAGCAGCTTCCGGGAGCTAGTTTTCTTT
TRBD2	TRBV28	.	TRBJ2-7	CASKILAGESEQYF	TGTGCCAGTAAAATACTAGCGGGAGAAAGCGAGCAGTACTTC
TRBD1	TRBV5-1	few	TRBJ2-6	CASSSMPGQGGTGANGLTF	TGCGCCAGCAGCAGTATGCCGGGACAGGGGGGCACTGGGGCCAACGGCCTGACTTTC
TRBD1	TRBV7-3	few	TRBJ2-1	CASRTTGGSRNEQFF	TGTGCCAGCAGAACCACAGGGGGCTCGAGGAATGAGCAGTTCTTC
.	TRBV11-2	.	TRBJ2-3	CASTAIWRADTQYF	TGTGCCAGCACTGCTATTTGGAGAGCAGATACGCAGTATTTT
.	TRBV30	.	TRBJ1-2	CAWTQNYGYTF	TGTGCCTGGACACAAAACTATGGCTACACCTTC
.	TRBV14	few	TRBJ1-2	CASSQDNPHTF	TGTGCCAGCAGCCAAGATAATCCCCACACCTTC
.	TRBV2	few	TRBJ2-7	CASSESGTSYEQYF	TGTGCCAGCAGTGAATCGGGGACATCCTACGAGCAGTACTTC
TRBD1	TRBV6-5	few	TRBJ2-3	CASSYSTGVGADTQYF	TGTGCCAGCAGTTACTCGACAGGGGTCGGAGCCGATACGCAGTATTTT
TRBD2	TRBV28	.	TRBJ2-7	CASTERGGRDYEQYF	TGTGCCAGCACTGAGCGGGGGGGCCGCGACTACGAGCAGTACTTC
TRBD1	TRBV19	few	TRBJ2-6	CASSIAQNRGSSGANVLTF	TGTGCCAGTAGTATTGCCCAGAACAGGGGCAGTTCTGGGGCCAACGTCCTGACTTTC
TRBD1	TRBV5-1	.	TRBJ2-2	CASSDNRGKNTGELFF	TGCGCCAGCAGCGATAACAGGGGGAAGAACACCGGGGAGCTGTTTTTT
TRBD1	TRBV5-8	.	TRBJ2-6	CASSLDLGTGGWANVLTF	TGTGCCAGCAGCTTAGACTTGGGGACAGGGGGCTGGGCCAACGTCCTGACTTTC
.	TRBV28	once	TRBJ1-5	CASSFQGQGRFSNQPQHF	TGTGCCAGCAGCTTCCAGGGGCAAGGGAGATTTAGCAATCAGCCCCAGCATTTT
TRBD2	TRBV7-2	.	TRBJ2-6	CASSLGLAGSGANVLTF	TGTGCCAGCAGTTTAGGACTAGCGGGCTCTGGGGCCAACGTCCTGACTTTC
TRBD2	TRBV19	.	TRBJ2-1	CASKWTSGGYEQFF	TGTGCCAGTAAGTGGACTAGCGGTGGTTATGAGCAGTTCTTC
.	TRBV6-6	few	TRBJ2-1	CASRWTQYNEQFF	TGTGCCAGCAGATGGACTCAATACAATGAGCAGTTCTTC
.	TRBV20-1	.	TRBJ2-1	CSAPTRSVQFF	TGCAGTGCTCCGACACGTAGTGTGCAGTTCTTC
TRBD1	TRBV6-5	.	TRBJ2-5	CASREQGEETQYF	TGTGCCAGCAGAGAGCAGGGGGAAGAGACCCAGTACTTC
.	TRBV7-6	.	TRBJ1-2	CASSFAHGGDYGYTF	TGTGCCAGCAGCTTCGCCCACGGGGGGGACTATGGCTACACCTTC
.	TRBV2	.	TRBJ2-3	CASSEDSGGSTDTQYF	TGTGCCAGCAGTGAAGATTCAGGGGGGAGCACAGATACGCAGTATTTT
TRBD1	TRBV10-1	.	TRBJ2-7	CASSEDRVSYEQYF	TGCGCCAGCAGTGAAGACAGGGTTTCCTACGAGCAGTACTTC
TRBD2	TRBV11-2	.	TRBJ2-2	CASSSIAGTGELFF	TGTGCCAGCAGCTCAATAGCGGGGACCGGGGAGCTGTTTTTT
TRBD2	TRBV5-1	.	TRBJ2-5	CASSLGLAGETQYF	TGCGCCAGCAGCCTAGGACTAGCGGGAGAGACCCAGTACTTC
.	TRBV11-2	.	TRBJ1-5	CASSAQGKRGQPQHF	TGTGCCAGCAGCGCACAGGGTAAGAGGGGTCAGCCCCAGCATTTT
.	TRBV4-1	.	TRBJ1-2	CASSQDNGGYGYTF	TGCGCCAGCAGCCAAGATAACGGAGGCTATGGCTACACCTTC
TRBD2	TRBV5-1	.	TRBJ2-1	CASSLAMRDYHEQFF	TGCGCCAGCAGCTTGGCTATGCGGGACTACCATGAGCAGTTCTTC
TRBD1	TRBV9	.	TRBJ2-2	CASSGTGGANTGELFF	TGTGCCAGCAGCGGGACAGGGGGCGCGAACACCGGGGAGCTGTTTTTT
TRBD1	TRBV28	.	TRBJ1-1	CASSAITTTGATEAFF	TGTGCCAGCAGTGCAATAACGACTACAGGGGCCACTGAAGCTTTCTTT
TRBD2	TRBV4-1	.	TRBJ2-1	CASSQEPSGFSYNEQFF	TGCGCCAGCAGCCAAGAGCCTAGCGGGTTCTCCTACAATGAGCAGTTCTTC
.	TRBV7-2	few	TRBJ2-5	CASSLDLSRETQYF	TGTGCCAGCAGCTTAGATCTCTCACGGGAGACCCAGTACTTC
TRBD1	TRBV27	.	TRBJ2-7	CASSLAGTGVDEQYF	TGTGCCAGCAGTTTGGCCGGGACAGGGGTCGACGAGCAGTACTTC
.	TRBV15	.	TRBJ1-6	CATSSGLQNSPLHF	TGTGCCACCAGCAGCGGACTACAAAATTCACCCCTCCACTTT
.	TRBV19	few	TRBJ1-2	CASHPQSGGGYTF	TGTGCCAGTCATCCCCAATCCGGGGGGGGCTACACCTTC
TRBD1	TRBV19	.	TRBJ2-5	CASSPWTGRETQYF	TGTGCCAGTAGTCCGTGGACAGGGAGGGAGACCCAGTACTTC
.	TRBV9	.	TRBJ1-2	CASSVDTNYGYTF	TGTGCCAGCAGCGTAGATACAAATTATGGCTACACCTTC
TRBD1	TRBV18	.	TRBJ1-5	CASSPGTDNQPQHF	TGTGCCAGCTCTCCCGGGACAGATAATCAGCCCCAGCATTTT